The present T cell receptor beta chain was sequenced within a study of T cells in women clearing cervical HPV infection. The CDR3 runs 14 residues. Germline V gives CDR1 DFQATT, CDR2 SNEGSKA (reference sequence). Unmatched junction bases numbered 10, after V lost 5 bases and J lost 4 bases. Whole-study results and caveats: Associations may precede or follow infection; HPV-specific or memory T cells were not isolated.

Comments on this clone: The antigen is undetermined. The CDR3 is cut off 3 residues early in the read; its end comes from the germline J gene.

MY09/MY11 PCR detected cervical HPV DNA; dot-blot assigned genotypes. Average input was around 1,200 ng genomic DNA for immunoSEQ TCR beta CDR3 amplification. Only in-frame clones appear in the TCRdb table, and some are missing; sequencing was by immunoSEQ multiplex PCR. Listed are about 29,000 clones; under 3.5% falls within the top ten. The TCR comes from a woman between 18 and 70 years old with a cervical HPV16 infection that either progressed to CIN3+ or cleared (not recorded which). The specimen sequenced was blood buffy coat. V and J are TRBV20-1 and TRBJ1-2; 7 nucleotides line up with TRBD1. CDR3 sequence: CSAHTTTGPYGYTF. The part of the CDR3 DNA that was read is TGCAGTGCTCATACCACGACAGGGCCCTATGGC.